One sample yielded the 8 T cell receptor beta chains listed below, sequenced in a study of regulatory T cells in long-lasting Graves disease. Sequencing libraries for TCR beta were prepared with iRepertoire HTBI primers and Arm-PCR of CDR3 regions. TCRdb re-analysed the multiplex PCR reads in MiXCR, keeping a single row per CDR3 protein. This table holds a few hundred thousand distinct CDR3 sequences, approximately 12% found once. Time point defined: newly diagnosed GD, antithyroid drugs for less than 3 months. The TCR library used RNA extracted from PBMCs. This same sample was also part of a study on T cells in Graves' hyperthyroidism and ophthalmopathy.

The source material was peripheral blood mononuclear cells (PBMCs), sampled at new diagnosis, from a patient treated with antithyroid drugs. These receptor sequences come from a woman aged 18-35 years with Graves disease.

This clonotype was seen many times. The gene calls are TRBV11-2 and TRBJ2-2, with D perhaps given as TRBD1 or TRBD2 (5 bases each). V was cut by 7 bases and J by 5 bases, with 17 bases left in between. CDR3 length: 15 residues. Per the germline V gene, CDR1 is SGHAT and CDR2 is FQNNGV. CDR3 amino acids: CASNIGTDGTGELFF. The CDR3 region has the DNA TGTGCCAGCAACATAGGGACGGACGGGACCGGGGAGCTGTTTTTT.

This clonotype was counted ten times or more. The chain is built from TRBV10-3 and TRBJ1-5; 9 nucleotides agree with TRBD1. V trimming: 7 bases; J trimming: 4 bases; junction bases outside the gene matches: 2. This CDR3 has 13 residues. Germline assignment: CDR1 ENHRY and CDR2 SYGVKD. For the CDR3, the DNA is TGTGCCATCAAGGGACAGGGAAATCAGCCCCAGCATTTT. Amino acids: CAIKGQGNQPQHF.

This clonotype was observed a handful of times. This chain connects TRBV6-5 to TRBJ2-1, with unresolved D. The germline V gene has CDR1 MNHEY and CDR2 SVGAGI. This CDR3 is 15 amino acids long. V lost 2 bases and J lost 2, with 10 bases in between. This CDR3 is CASSYGSRPYNEQFF. The CDR3 bases are TGTGCCAGCAGTTACGGGTCGAGGCCCTACAATGAGCAGTTCTTC.

The table lists this clonotype with many counts. The chain couples TRBV6-2 or TRBV6-3 to TRBJ1-2; no firm D call. This CDR3 spans 14 amino acids. With 1 base removed from V and 7 bases from J, the gap between germline ends came to 13 bases. CDR1 is MNHEY, CDR2 SVGEGT, per germline. DNA for the CDR3: TGTGCCAGCAGTTACTACGGGGTCCGAGGTGGCTACACCTTC. It translates to CASSYYGVRGGYTF.

Only a few counts were recorded for this clonotype. The chain uses TRBV3-1 and TRBJ2-2, with D hard to call. Deletions cut 5 bases from V and 1 base from J, with 8 bases between. The CDR3 consists of 14 residues. Germline values: CDR1 LGHDT, CDR2 YNNKEL (reference sequence). The CDR3 DNA reads as TGTGCCAGCAGCAGGGTAGGGAACACCGGGGAGCTGTTTTTT. The encoded protein is CASSRVGNTGELFF.

The chain joins TRBV5-1 to TRBJ2-6, with 9 bases matching TRBD1. This CDR3 is built from 15 residues. J lost 3 bases, V lost 7 bases, and 5 bases had no gene match. Germline lookup yields CDR1 SGHRS and CDR2 YFSETQ. The CDR3, as DNA: TGCGCCAGCCGACAGGGGGGTGGTGGGGCCAACGTCCTGACTTTC. It yields the protein CASRQGGGGANVLTF.

This clonotype appeared many times. The rearrangement links TRBV7-2 to TRBJ2-2; 10 bases are shared with TRBD1. The length of the CDR3 is 14 residues. Germline loops: CDR1 SGHTA, CDR2 FQGNSA. Trimming at V came to 6 bases and at J to 7 bases, leaving 5 bases not matched to a gene. CDR3 protein: CASSRQGAVGELFF. CDR3 nucleotides: TGTGCCAGCAGTCGACAGGGGGCCGTCGGGGAGCTGTTTTTT.

This clonotype was found a few times. The chain joins TRBV10-3 to TRBJ1-5; D possibly corresponds to TRBD1 (5 bases). V dropped 0 bases and J dropped 4 bases, with 16 bases sitting between them. CDR3 length equals 17 residues. From germline, CDR1 is ENHRY and CDR2 SYGVKD. The CDR3 sequence is CAISESRYGALNQPQHF. For the CDR3, the DNA is TGTGCCATCAGTGAGTCGCGATACGGGGCGCTGAATCAGCCCCAGCATTTT.